This T cell receptor (beta chain) emerged from a study of blood T cell repertoires in COVID-19. For the study at large: Researchers got acute and convalescent COVID-19 samples from the United States, Italy and Spain. T cells, B-cell-depleted T cells, or PBMCs provided the cDNA or gDNA that served as material.

This CDR3 region has 14 residues. V was trimmed by 0 bases and J by 7 bases, leaving 13 bases between them. The germline gives CDR1 SGHDT, CDR2 YYEEEE. Authors' methods: Amplification of reference gene primers provided the estimated nucleated cell counts. Assay: immunoSEQ multiplex PCR; the TCRdb copy retains only in-frame clones and omits some. Clone size and the V and J calls come from that table; the DNA yielded D and trimming. The sample shows approximately 72,000 clones, 65% to 90% of them seen only once. Input material: peripheral blood. The chain carries TRBV5-6 and TRBJ1-1; D call uncertain. The clonotype was recovered from a man in his fifties with acute or convalescent COVID-19. CDR3 DNA: TGTGCCAGCAGCTTGGCCGTGGACTTGTTTGAAGCTTTCTTT. Residues: CASSLAVDLFEAFF.